These 17 T cell receptor beta chains came from one sample sequenced in a study of T cells after yellow fever vaccination. TCRdb reprocessed the 5' RACE reads with MiXCR, giving one entry per CDR3 protein. The sample contains 450,000 to 600,000 distinct CDR3 sequences, roughly a sixth of which appear only once. Sequencing was performed on PBMCs, taken less than 6 days after the first yellow fever vaccination. These receptors were obtained from a man aged 18 to 29 who received the YFV17D yellow fever vaccine.

J is TRBJ2-3 and V is TRBV7-3, with unresolved D. This CDR3 spans 15 amino acids. In germline, CDR1 is SGHTA, CDR2 FQGTGA. V was trimmed by 1 base and J by 0 bases, leaving 8 bases between them. CDR3 protein: CASSLSPRSTDTQYF. CDR3 bases: TGTGCCAGCAGCTTAAGCCCCAGGAGCACAGATACGCAGTATTTT.

V is TRBV7-8 and J is TRBJ2-3; maybe TRBD2 (5 bases). The germline V and J ends were trimmed by 5 bases and 6 bases, with 21 bases remaining between them. Germline CDR1 SGHVS, CDR2 FQNEAQ. The CDR3 contains 16 residues. CDR3 loop: CASSLRRDSLGDTQYF. For the CDR3, the DNA is TGTGCCAGCAGCCTACGCCGGGATTCCCTCGGCGATACGCAGTATTTT. Filled out from reference TRBV7-8 and TRBJ2-3, the complete variable domain reads GAGVSQSPRYKVAKRGQDVALRCDPISGHVSLFWYQQALGQGPEFLTYFQNEAQLDKSGLPSDRFFAERPEGSVSTLKIQRTQQEDSAVYLCASSLRRDSLGDTQYFGPGTRLTVL.

This clonotype was detected only a few times. This chain joins TRBV6-5 and TRBJ1-5, with D possibly TRBD1 on 6 matching bases. Trimming took 5 bases from V and 11 from J, leaving 13 bases between them. Germline V gene data show CDR1 as MNHEY and CDR2 as SVGAGI. The length of the CDR3 is 12 residues. Written as DNA, the CDR3 is TGTGCCAGCAGTCCAGGGGAGGGATCCCAGCATTTT. As protein: CASSPGEGSQHF.

CDR3 sequence (DNA): TGTGCCAGCAGTTTAGCCCCGGGTGGCCCAGATACGCAGTATTTT. The encoded protein is CASSLAPGGPDTQYF. This chain connects TRBV12-3 or TRBV12-4 to TRBJ2-3; no definite D call. V lost 0 bases, J lost 4 bases, and 11 bases lay in between. The CDR3 extends over 15 amino acids.

This clonotype was seen only a few times. The V and J genes are TRBV7-8 and TRBJ2-5; a weak D match, TRBD2 (6 bases). V was pared by 6 bases and J by 5 bases, with 22 bases between. This CDR3 region has 16 residues. Germline CDR1 is SGHVS and CDR2 is FQNEAQ. The CDR3 sequence is CASSWRRGLSQETQYF. DNA of the CDR3: TGTGCCAGCAGTTGGCGCCGGGGGTTGAGTCAGGAGACCCAGTACTTC.

This clonotype was observed a few times. The chain joins TRBV12-3 or TRBV12-4 to TRBJ1-2; possible D gene TRBD1, 5 bases. There are 14 residues in the CDR3. Trimming removed 5 bases from V and 4 bases from J, with 14 bases in between. The CDR3 coding sequence is TGTGCCAGCAGTCGAACAGGAGAGGGCTATGGCTACACCTTC. It translates to CASSRTGEGYGYTF.

This clonotype was seen more than once but under ten times. V gene TRBV18 combines with J gene TRBJ1-1, with D perhaps TRBD1 (5 bases). Between the trimmed V and J ends, which lost 1 base and 0 bases, there was a span of 9 bases. The CDR3 loop spans 15 amino acids. Per germline, CDR1 KGHSH and CDR2 LQKENI. CDR3 nucleotide sequence: TGTGCCAGCTCACCACAAGCAGGGATGAACACTGAAGCTTTCTTT. The encoded protein is CASSPQAGMNTEAFF.

Only a few counts were recorded for this clonotype. This sequence joins TRBV12-3 or TRBV12-4 and TRBJ1-2, with D possibly being TRBD1 (5 bases). Trimming took off 7 bases at V and 3 bases at J, with 12 bases between the two ends. This CDR3 contains 13 residues. CDR3 sequence: CASTPSGHYGYTF. The DNA of the CDR3 is TGTGCCAGCACTCCTTCGGGACACTATGGCTACACCTTC.

The CDR3 is CATSRDVGQQFF. The CDR3 region has the DNA TGTGCCACCAGCAGAGATGTGGGTCAGCAGTTCTTC. This chain connects TRBV15 to TRBJ2-1, with D unresolved. Germline V lookup: CDR1 LNHNV, CDR2 YYDKDF (reference sequence). The CDR3 has 12 residues. Trimming stripped 0 bases from V and 11 bases from J, with 8 bases between.

The sample holds a few counts of this clonotype. V gene TRBV5-1 combines with J gene TRBJ2-1; 9 bases align to TRBD2. The CDR3 runs 15 residues. J was trimmed by 5 bases and V by 1 base; bases with no gene match: 4. Germline CDR1 SGHRS, CDR2 YFSETQ. This chain's CDR3 is CASSLSGGINNEQFF. The CDR3 bases are TGCGCCAGCAGCTTGAGCGGGGGGATTAACAATGAGCAGTTCTTC. Full variable domain (outside the CDR3, taken from reference TRBV5-1 and TRBJ2-1): KAGVTQTPRYLIKTRGQQVTLSCSPISGHRSVSWYQQTPGQGLQFLFEYFSETQRNKGNFPGRFSGRQFSNSRSEMNVSTLELGDSALYLCASSLSGGINNEQFFGPGTRLTVL.

The V gene is TRBV24-1, the J gene TRBJ2-1, with 7 bases aligning to TRBD2. The V segment lost 4 bases and the J segment 3 bases; nucleotides outside the gene matches: 8. The CDR3 runs 16 residues. Germline CDR1 is KGHDR and CDR2 is SFDVKD. In DNA, the CDR3 is TGTGCCACCAGTGACCCAAAAGCGGGGTTCTACAATGAGCAGTTCTTC. Protein product: CATSDPKAGFYNEQFF.

This clonotype was seen a handful of times. This rearrangement joins TRBV4-3 to TRBJ2-2, with unresolved D. With 1 base removed from V and 6 bases from J, the gap between germline ends came to 9 bases. CDR3 length: 14 residues. The germline V gene has CDR1 LGHNA and CDR2 YSLEER. The CDR3 here is CASSQGEWAGELFF. The CDR3 nucleotides are TGCGCCAGCAGCCAAGGCGAATGGGCCGGGGAGCTGTTTTTT.

Regarding this clonotype: A junction boundary mismatches the germline segment, possibly from a read error. This chain links TRBV7-7 with TRBJ2-3, with TRBD1 matching 11 bases. This CDR3 has 15 amino acids. The V gene's germline CDR1 is SSHAT and CDR2 FNYEAQ (reference sequence). This chain's CDR3 is CASSKGQGVRHTQYF. Here the CDR3 DNA reads TGTGCTAGCAGCAAGGGACAGGGGGTGCGCCATACGCAGTATTTT.

This clonotype occurred a few times. The chain employs TRBV20-1 and TRBJ1-2, with D possibly being TRBD1 (5 bases). Trimming took 2 bases from V and 0 from J, leaving 10 bases between them. This CDR3 has 14 residues. CDR1 and CDR2 from the germline V gene are DFQATT and SNEGSKA (reference sequence). CDR3 DNA sequence: TGCAGTGCTAGAATTGGGGGGACTAACTATGGCTACACCTTC. Translation gives CSARIGGTNYGYTF.

The table lists this clonotype with a few counts. V is TRBV4-3 and J is TRBJ1-4; 10 nucleotides align to TRBD1. Per the germline V gene, CDR1 is LGHNA and CDR2 is YSLEER. This CDR3 region has 15 residues. V shed 1 base, J shed 8 bases, and the junction held 4 bases outside the gene matches. The CDR3 sequence: CASSQGTGGMEKLFF. The CDR3 nucleotides are TGCGCCAGCAGCCAAGGGACAGGGGGAATGGAAAAACTGTTTTTT.

The DNA for the CDR3 is TGCGCCAGCAGCTTGGTCAGGGGGGACACCGGGGAGCTGTTTTTT. Encoded protein: CASSLVRGDTGELFF. This chain connects TRBV5-1 to TRBJ2-2; the D gene is possibly TRBD1 (7 bases). The ends were cut back, 0 bases at V and 3 bases at J, with 9 bases in the middle. This CDR3 is built from 15 residues. Germline lookup yields CDR1 SGHRS and CDR2 YFSETQ.

This clonotype was seen a handful of times. In this CDR3 the conserved last residue, phenylalanine or tryptophan, is missing, so a read error is likely. No DNA is shown, since the ends of the CDR3 on it are uncertain; the CDR3 is the one TCRdb lists. The chain carries TRBV20-1 and TRBJ1-6; the table's D call, TRBD1, was not checked against the DNA. The CDR3 is 11 residues long, counting both termini. Germline CDR1 is DFQATT and CDR2 is SNEGSKA (reference sequence). The CDR3 region is CSARDPTGGSV.